The rows below give T cell receptor beta chains drawn from one sample of a study of T cells in localized non-small cell lung cancer. Using immunoSEQ multiplex PCR, the repertoire was profiled, and TCRdb retains in-frame clones only, with some absent. The sample lists tens of thousands of clones, 90% occurring once. The sequencing here drew on peripheral blood, taken before any cancer treatment. The origin of the receptors is a woman between 40 and 69 years old with stage I lung adenocarcinoma. Each CDR3 is given with its conserved first and last residue. D genes are given only for firm matches. A clone size is listed for some rows: how often the clone was seen (once, few, many), or a class if it is expanded.

clone size	D gene	V gene	J gene	CDR3 protein	CDR3 DNA
-	-	TRBV7-9	TRBJ1-1	CASMNNWGNTEAFF	TGTGCCAGCATGAATAATTGGGGGAACACTGAAGCTTTCTTT
-	TRBD1	TRBV29-1	TRBJ1-1	CSVEGQIITEAFF	TGCAGCGTTGAGGGACAGATAATTACTGAAGCTTTCTTT
-	TRBD1	TRBV6-1	TRBJ1-3	CASSEDRSSGNTIYF	TGTGCCAGCAGTGAGGACAGGTCCTCTGGAAACACCATATATTTT
-	TRBD2	TRBV7-2	TRBJ2-5	CASSLGLAGVGETQYF	TGTGCCAGCAGCTTAGGGCTAGCGGGAGTGGGAGAGACCCAGTACTTC
-	-	TRBV28	TRBJ1-3	CASSLAGSGNTIYF	TGTGCCAGCAGTTTAGCGGGCTCTGGAAACACCATATATTTT
-	TRBD2	TRBV4-3	TRBJ2-3	CASSRGLAGGQQSDTQYF	TGCGCCAGCAGCCGCGGGCTAGCGGGGGGGCAGCAGTCAGATACGCAGTATTTT
-	-	TRBV28	TRBJ1-6	CASSSGNSPLHF	TGTGCCAGCAGTTCGGGAAATTCACCCCTCCACTTT
once	-	TRBV7-9	TRBJ2-7	CASSTGTPYSYEQYF	TGTGCCAGCAGTACCGGGACGCCATACTCCTACGAGCAGTACTTC
-	TRBD2	TRBV7-2	TRBJ2-3	CASSLSGGYSTDTQYF	TGTGCCAGCAGCCTTAGCGGGGGGTATAGCACAGATACGCAGTATTTT
-	-	TRBV28	TRBJ2-4	CASSPPGQGKNIQYF	TGTGCCAGCAGCCCGCCCGGCCAGGGCAAAAACATTCAGTACTTC
-	-	TRBV7-9	TRBJ2-7	CASSPTGYEQYF	TGTGCCAGCAGCCCGACAGGCTACGAGCAGTACTTC
-	TRBD1	TRBV7-2	TRBJ1-4	CASTTGQGNEKLFF	TGTGCCAGCACCACGGGACAGGGGAATGAAAAACTGTTTTTT
-	-	TRBV7-2	TRBJ2-2	CASSRQIVKTGELFF	TGTGCCAGCAGCCGTCAAATCGTCAAAACCGGGGAGCTGTTTTTT
-	-	TRBV7-9	TRBJ1-4	CASSLRGVEEKLFF	TGTGCCAGCAGCTTAAGGGGAGTAGAGGAAAAACTGTTTTTT
-	TRBD1	TRBV6-5	TRBJ1-3	CASQTGNGNTIYF	TGTGCCAGCCAGACAGGGAACGGAAACACCATATATTTT
-	TRBD2	TRBV6-4	TRBJ2-3	CASSDSTSGSTDTQYF	TGTGCCAGCAGTGACTCGACTAGCGGGAGCACAGATACGCAGTATTTT
-	-	TRBV19	TRBJ1-5	CASSIVGGQGNQPQHF	TGTGCCAGTAGTATAGTCGGGGGGCAGGGCAATCAGCCCCAGCATTTT
-	-	TRBV5-1	TRBJ2-7	CASSLEGFNEQYF	TGCGCCAGCAGCTTGGAAGGCTTCAACGAGCAGTACTTC
-	TRBD1	TRBV7-6	TRBJ2-3	CASRRGQESTDTQYF	TGTGCCAGCAGACGGGGACAGGAAAGCACAGATACGCAGTATTTT
-	-	TRBV2	TRBJ1-3	CASGLELGNTIYF	TGTGCCAGCGGGCTAGAGCTTGGAAACACCATATATTTT
-	-	TRBV2	TRBJ1-2	CASSSDGAGGYTF	TGTGCCAGCAGTTCCGACGGGGCCGGGGGCTACACCTTC
once	-	TRBV7-6	TRBJ2-5	CASSLVREETQYF	TGTGCCAGCAGCTTAGTTAGGGAAGAGACCCAGTACTTC
-	TRBD2	TRBV7-2	TRBJ2-1	CASSSQPGLAGGEQFF	TGTGCCAGCAGCTCTCAGCCGGGACTAGCGGGAGGTGAGCAGTTCTTC
-	TRBD2	TRBV11-3	TRBJ2-7	CASSARGISGSGYEQYF	TGTGCCAGCAGCGCCAGAGGTATTAGCGGGAGTGGGTACGAGCAGTACTTC
few	TRBD1	TRBV11-3	TRBJ1-2	CASSLPGGFGYTF	TGTGCCAGCAGCTTACCAGGGGGCTTCGGCTACACCTTC
-	-	TRBV19	TRBJ1-1	CASSPQGTEAFF	TGTGCCAGTAGCCCCCAGGGGACTGAAGCTTTCTTT
-	-	TRBV6-1	TRBJ1-1	CASSAGGGGNTEAFF	TGTGCCAGCAGTGCTGGGGGTGGGGGGAACACTGAAGCTTTCTTT
-	-	TRBV15	TRBJ1-1	CATSTRQVMNTEAFF	TGTGCCACCAGCACGAGACAGGTCATGAACACTGAAGCTTTCTTT
-	-	TRBV28	TRBJ1-1	CASSLWATNTEAFF	TGTGCCAGCAGTTTGTGGGCTACGAATACTGAAGCTTTCTTT
-	-	TRBV19	TRBJ1-1	CASNSEGVTEAFF	TGTGCCAGTAACTCCGAAGGGGTCACTGAAGCTTTCTTT
few	TRBD1	TRBV30	TRBJ1-5	CAWSPDRDQPQHF	TGTGCCTGGAGTCCGGACAGGGATCAGCCCCAGCATTTT
once	TRBD1	TRBV7-6	TRBJ1-1	CASSRQGNTEAFF	TGTGCCAGCAGCAGACAGGGGAACACTGAAGCTTTCTTT
-	-	TRBV7-8	TRBJ1-5	CASSLAVRWGNQPQHF	TGTGCCAGCAGCTTAGCGGTCCGGTGGGGCAATCAGCCCCAGCATTTT
-	-	TRBV7-9	TRBJ2-7	CASSPQNYEQYF	TGTGCCAGCAGCCCACAGAACTACGAGCAGTACTTC
-	-	TRBV19	TRBJ1-5	CASSVGSGNQPQHF	TGTGCCAGTAGCGTTGGGTCAGGCAATCAGCCCCAGCATTTT
-	-	TRBV5-4	TRBJ1-1	CASSSRRGSTEAFF	TGTGCCAGCAGCTCTAGGAGGGGAAGCACTGAAGCTTTCTTT
-	-	TRBV19	TRBJ2-7	CASSIVGRPYEQYF	TGTGCCAGTAGTATAGTTGGACGCCCCTACGAGCAGTACTTC
once	-	TRBV6-5	TRBJ1-1	CASSYSGNGAFF	TGTGCCAGCAGTTACTCGGGGAACGGAGCTTTCTTT
-	-	TRBV5-5	TRBJ2-2	CASSSSASELFF	TGTGCCAGCAGCTCATCGGCCTCGGAGCTGTTTTTT
-	-	TRBV19	TRBJ1-6	CASNIRTNSPLHF	TGTGCCAGTAATATTAGAACTAATTCACCCCTCCACTTT
few	TRBD1	TRBV4-1	TRBJ1-4	CASSQGQGDPEKLFF	TGCGCCAGCAGCCAGGGACAGGGGGATCCCGAAAAACTGTTTTTT
-	-	TRBV5-1	TRBJ1-3	CASSLGGGTSGNTIYF	TGCGCCAGCAGCTTGGGGGGAGGCACCTCTGGAAACACCATATATTTT
-	TRBD2	TRBV30	TRBJ2-7	CAWRVRREAYEQYF	TGTGCCTGGAGGGTGCGGCGGGAGGCGTACGAGCAGTACTTC
few	-	TRBV4-3	TRBJ2-5	CASSQETGAGWGGKTQYF	TGCGCCAGCAGCCAAGAGACGGGAGCGGGTTGGGGTGGGAAGACCCAGTACTTC
-	TRBD1	TRBV5-1	TRBJ1-1	CASSLVAGQGGLAEAFF	TGCGCCAGCAGCTTGGTAGCCGGACAGGGGGGGTTGGCTGAAGCTTTCTTT
-	TRBD2	TRBV7-9	TRBJ2-1	CASSLTGLVYEQFF	TGTGCCAGCAGCTTAACGGGACTAGTCTATGAGCAGTTCTTC
once	TRBD1	TRBV28	TRBJ2-6	CASSSPGTGLFSAGANVLTF	TGTGCCAGCAGCTCGCCCGGGACAGGATTGTTTTCGGCTGGGGCCAACGTCCTGACTTTC
once	-	TRBV2	TRBJ1-2	CASSEFQSYGYTF	TGTGCCAGCAGTGAGTTCCAGTCCTATGGCTACACCTTC
-	-	TRBV6-5	TRBJ2-4	CVSLRVSGRKNIQYF	TGTGTCTCGCTGAGGGTATCGGGACGGAAAAACATTCAGTACTTC
once	-	TRBV18	TRBJ1-3	CASSPLDSNTIYF	TGTGCCAGCTCACCCTTGGACAGTAACACCATATATTTT